These 16 T cell receptor beta chains were all obtained from the same sample, sequenced in a study of blood T cell repertoires in COVID-19. Clones were sequenced by immunoSEQ multiplex PCR, and TCRdb holds only the in-frame ones, with some missing. The repertoire holds more than 65,000 clones, with approximately 88% as singletons. The sample taken for sequencing was peripheral blood. These receptors were obtained from a woman of 80 years or more with active or convalescent COVID-19.

This clone has just one count. The V call is TRBV6-2 or TRBV6-3, the J call TRBJ1-1, with 10 bases identical to TRBD1. The CDR3 extends over 15 amino acids. The germline V gene encodes CDR1 MNHEY and CDR2 SVGEGT. Trimming took 5 bases from V and 7 from J; bases not matched to a gene: 10. The CDR3 reads CASSPLGQGGSEAFF. For the CDR3, the DNA is TGTGCCAGCAGTCCCCTCGGACAGGGGGGAAGTGAAGCTTTCTTT.

The chain uses TRBV6-5 and TRBJ2-7, with 8 bases matching TRBD1. The CDR3 is 16 residues long. Trimming removed 0 bases from V and 6 bases from J; junction bases left unmatched: 10. Looked up from germline, CDR1 is MNHEY and CDR2 is SVGAGI. The DNA for the CDR3 is TGTGCCAGCAGTTACTCGACTGCAGGGGGCTTTCGCGAGCAGTACTTC. It encodes CASSYSTAGGFREQYF.

A few counts support this clone. The rearrangement uses TRBV9 and TRBJ2-1; 7 nucleotides agree with TRBD1. Germline V gives CDR1 SGDLS, CDR2 YYNGEE. V lost 0 bases to trimming and J lost 0 bases; unmatched junction nucleotides: 3. The CDR3 length is 16 residues. The DNA of the CDR3 is TGTGCCAGCAGCGTAGAGGACAGGAGCTCCTACAATGAGCAGTTCTTC. This gives the protein CASSVEDRSSYNEQFF. Full variable domain (remainder filled in from reference TRBV9 and TRBJ2-1): DSGVTQTPKHLITATGQRVTLRCSPRSGDLSVYWYQQSLDQGLQFLIQYYNGEERAKGNILERFSAQQFPDLHSELNLSSLELGDSALYFCASSVEDRSSYNEQFFGPGTRLTVL.

This clone was observed a handful of times. The J gene is TRBJ1-4, the V gene TRBV30; D unresolved. Per germline, CDR1 GTSNPN and CDR2 SVGIG (reference sequence). This CDR3 comprises 13 residues. V was clipped by 4 bases and J by 2 bases, with 8 bases between them. In nucleotides, the CDR3 is TGTGCCTGGACTCCGGGGACTAATGAAAAACTGTTTTTT. It specifies CAWTPGTNEKLFF.

The chain recombines TRBV6-2 or TRBV6-3 with TRBJ2-2, with a tentative D call TRBD1 (5 bases). This CDR3 comprises 16 residues. Germline V lookup: CDR1 MNHEY, CDR2 SVGEGT. V gave up 6 bases and J gave up 6 bases, with 20 bases separating them. The CDR3 DNA reads as TGTGCCAGCAGCCTTCCTCAGGGTATAGTATCCGGGGAGCTGTTTTTT. Amino acids: CASSLPQGIVSGELFF.

The chain carries TRBV7-2 and TRBJ2-5; D gene uncertain. Germline CDR1 and CDR2: SGHTA and FQGNSA. There are 14 residues in the CDR3. Between the trimmed V and J ends, which lost 1 base and 7 bases, there was a span of 13 bases. CDR3 nucleotide sequence: TGTGCCAGCAGCTTAGGTCGCTCAATCGGGACCCAGTACTTC. It translates to CASSLGRSIGTQYF.

The V call is TRBV3-1 (or the pseudogene TRBV3-2), the J call TRBJ2-5; 7 positions agree with TRBD1. The CDR3 is 12 residues long. V dropped 4 bases and J dropped 7; count of bases not matched to a gene: 3. Germline lookup yields CDR1 LGHDT and CDR2 YNNKEL (reference sequence). The CDR3 nucleotides read TGTGCCAGCAGCCGACAGGGTGGGACCCAGTACTTC. Amino acids: CASSRQGGTQYF.

V gene TRBV5-6 combines with J gene TRBJ2-2; the D gene is possibly TRBD1 (5 bases). This CDR3 is built from 13 residues. Germline CDR1 and CDR2: SGHDT and YYEEEE. Trimming stripped 5 bases from V and 1 base from J, with 6 bases between. The CDR3 region has the DNA TGTGCCAGCAGTCAGGGGAACACCGGGGAGCTGTTTTTT. Its protein product is CASSQGNTGELFF.

This clone was seen a few times. The rearrangement joins TRBV4-2 to TRBJ2-1; 13 bases fit TRBD2. CDR1 is LGHNA and CDR2 is YNFKEQ in the germline V gene. Germline trimming cut 2 bases from V and 10 bases from J; bases unmatched to any gene: 2. The CDR3 runs 14 residues. CDR3 sequence: CASSQRLAGGEQFF. The CDR3 DNA is TGTGCCAGCAGCCAACGACTAGCGGGGGGAGAGCAGTTCTTC.

The chain carries TRBV27 and TRBJ1-1; TRBD1 matches at 7 bases. The CDR3 runs to 13 residues. CDR1 MNHEY and CDR2 SMNVEV come from the germline V gene (reference sequence). The V segment lost 1 base and the J segment 5 bases; nucleotides outside the gene matches: 1. CDR3 DNA: TGTGCCAGCAGTTTATACAGGGGTACTGAAGCTTTCTTT. Translating it yields CASSLYRGTEAFF.

The gene calls are TRBV6-2 or TRBV6-3 and TRBJ1-2; no reliable D call. V was shortened by 4 bases and J by 5 bases, with 5 bases between the two germline ends. Germline V gene data show CDR1 as MNHEY and CDR2 as SVGEGT. The CDR3 sequence is 11 residues long. This CDR3 is CASSWAYGYTF. The CDR3 nucleotides read TGTGCCAGCAGTTGGGCTTATGGCTACACCTTC.

This sequence joins TRBV28 and TRBJ2-7, with D possibly TRBD1 on 5 matching bases. Trimming took 1 base from V and 3 from J, leaving 10 bases between them. Germline V gene sequence: CDR1 MDHEN, CDR2 SYDVKM. This CDR3 is 14 amino acids long. The CDR3 DNA sequence: TGTGCCAGCAGTTTATTCCAGGGCCGCTACGAGCAGTACTTC. Residues: CASSLFQGRYEQYF.

The rearrangement joins TRBV4-3 to TRBJ1-2; D ambiguous. Germline V gives CDR1 LGHNA, CDR2 YSLEER. This CDR3 region has 15 residues. The V and J ends lost 0 bases and 1 base respectively, with 9 bases between them. The DNA of the CDR3 is TGCGCCAGCAGCCAAGAACAGCAAAATAACTATGGCTACACCTTC. Its translation is CASSQEQQNNYGYTF.

This chain uses TRBV7-9 with TRBJ1-3, with a possible D match to TRBD1 (6 bases). Germline lookup yields CDR1 SEHNR and CDR2 FQNEAQ (reference sequence). CDR3 length equals 15 residues. Deletions cut 5 bases from V and 0 bases from J, with 11 bases between. In DNA, the CDR3 is TGTGCCAGCAGCCCTCAGGGGCTCTCTGGAAACACCATATATTTT. Translation: CASSPQGLSGNTIYF.

The genes are TRBV19 and TRBJ2-2; 14 bases line up with TRBD2. V shed 6 bases and J 4 bases; nucleotides not matched to a gene: 10. CDR3 size: 18 residues. In germline, CDR1 is LNHDA, CDR2 SQIVND (reference sequence). CDR3 nucleotides: TGTGCCAGTAGGGTTTCCGGGACTAGCGGGAGAGTCACCGGGGAGCTGTTTTTT. Encoded protein: CASRVSGTSGRVTGELFF.

The chain couples TRBV5-1 to TRBJ2-6, with D possibly matching TRBD1 (6 bases). The V end lost 4 bases, the J end lost 2 bases, and 10 bases lay between the germline ends. This CDR3 is built from 15 residues. The germline V gene encodes CDR1 SGHRS and CDR2 YFSETQ. CDR3 sequence reads: CASSIQGAGANVLTF. Written as DNA, the CDR3 is TGCGCCAGCAGCATACAGGGAGCTGGGGCCAACGTCCTGACTTTC.